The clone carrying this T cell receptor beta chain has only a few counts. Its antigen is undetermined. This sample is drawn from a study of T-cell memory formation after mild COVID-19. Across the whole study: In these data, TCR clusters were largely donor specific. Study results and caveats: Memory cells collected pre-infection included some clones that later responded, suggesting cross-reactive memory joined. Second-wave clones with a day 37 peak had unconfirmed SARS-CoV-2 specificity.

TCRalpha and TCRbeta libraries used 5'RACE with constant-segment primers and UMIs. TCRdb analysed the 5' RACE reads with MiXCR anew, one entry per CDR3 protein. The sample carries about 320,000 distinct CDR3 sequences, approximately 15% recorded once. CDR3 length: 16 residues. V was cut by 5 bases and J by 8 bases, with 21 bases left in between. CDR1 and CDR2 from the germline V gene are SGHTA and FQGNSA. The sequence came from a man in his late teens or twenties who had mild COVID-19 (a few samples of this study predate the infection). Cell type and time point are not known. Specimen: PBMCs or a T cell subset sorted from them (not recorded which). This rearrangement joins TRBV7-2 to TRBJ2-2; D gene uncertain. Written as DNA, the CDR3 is TGTGCCAGCAGCGGGCGGCTGGGTCCAAATGGAGGGGAGCTGTTTTTT. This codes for CASSGRLGPNGGELFF.